The clone carrying this TCR beta chain was found a few times. The source of the sample is a study of tumour-infiltrating T cells in Burkitt lymphoma. Here immunoSEQ multiplex PCR was the method, and the copy in TCRdb shows in-frame clones only, minus some. The sample holds more than 40,000 clones; less than 35% are singletons and the top ten take 2.9%. This CDR3 region has 14 residues. V shed 4 bases and J shed 2 bases, with 14 bases lying between them. The V gene's germline CDR1 is SQVTM and CDR2 ANQGSEA. Input material: tumor tissue. The receptor's source is a human donor with Burkitt lymphoma. The gene calls are TRBV29-1 and TRBJ1-2; D gene uncertain. DNA for the CDR3: TGCAGCGTTGCCAGGTCCACCGTAAACTATGGCTACACCTTC. Protein sequence: CSVARSTVNYGYTF.